The clone carrying this T cell receptor beta chain was counted only a few times. Stability of Graves' hyperthyroidism was defined as absent ophthalmopathy progression within 18 months. In patients aged 18 to 65, hyperthyroidism was newly diagnosed, with duration under 2 months. CDR3 length equals 14 residues. CDR1 and CDR2 (germline): LGHDT, YNNKEL (reference sequence). The V and J ends lost 8 bases and 5 bases respectively, with 19 bases between them. This sample was included in a study of T cells in Graves' hyperthyroidism and ophthalmopathy. RNA transcripts were the template for amplifying TCR beta CDR3 regions. HTBI primers drove first-round RT-PCR of the TCR CDR3. TCRdb re-analysed the multiplex PCR reads in MiXCR, keeping a single row per CDR3 protein. This sample has around 300,000 distinct CDR3 sequences, with approximately 14% found just once.

The sequenced material came from blood. This receptor was obtained from a woman aged 40 to 50 with Graves' hyperthyroidism. J is TRBJ2-7 and V is TRBV3-1; a weak D match, TRBD2 (5 bases). CDR3 coding DNA: TGTGCCAGCCCCTTGACTACTAGATGCCACGAGCAGTACTTC. It encodes CASPLTTRCHEQYF.